This entry describes one TCR beta chain. This record belongs to a study of OX40 agonist ivuxolimab in advanced cancers. This CDR3 is built from 12 residues. Trimming left V 2 bases short and J 4 bases short, with 5 bases between. Germline-derived CDR1 and CDR2 are MNHEY and SVGAGI. The protocol was immunoSEQ multiplex PCR, while the TCRdb copy is restricted to in-frame clones and leaves out a portion. The sample lists about 82,000 clones, less than 85% seen once, with about 0.8% in the top ten. This chain connects TRBV6-5 to TRBJ2-5; D is ambiguous. The sequences come from CD4+ or CD8+ T cells sorted from blood, collected in a trial of the OX40 agonist ivuxolimab. This TCR derives from an adult with an advanced solid tumor such as melanoma, head and neck, liver or kidney cancer. For the CDR3, the DNA is TGTGCCAGCAGTTACCCCCCAGAGACCCAGTACTTC. It encodes CASSYPPETQYF.